This T cell receptor beta chain was recovered during a study of blood T cell repertoires in COVID-19. Study summary: Sample material is recorded as cDNA or gDNA derived from T cells, B-cell-depleted T cells, or PBMCs.

This CDR3 is built from 15 residues. Germline CDR1 SGDLS, CDR2 YYNGEE. Losses at the gene ends were 3 bases for V and 4 bases for J; bases not matched to a gene: 7. Original handling: Using reference gene primer amplification, nucleated cell counts were estimated. Profiled with immunoSEQ multiplex PCR; TCRdb holds only in-frame clones, not every one. V and J calls plus clone size are reproduced from that table; the DNA served to infer D and trimming. The table includes 190,000 or so clones, about three quarters detected once. The sequence was obtained from a woman of 80 years or more with active or convalescent COVID-19. The sample consisted of peripheral blood. The chain links TRBV9 to TRBJ2-1; TRBD2 matches at 7 bases. The CDR3 loop reads CASSATGGPYNEQFF. In DNA, the CDR3 is TGTGCCAGCAGCGCCACGGGGGGACCTTACAATGAGCAGTTCTTC.